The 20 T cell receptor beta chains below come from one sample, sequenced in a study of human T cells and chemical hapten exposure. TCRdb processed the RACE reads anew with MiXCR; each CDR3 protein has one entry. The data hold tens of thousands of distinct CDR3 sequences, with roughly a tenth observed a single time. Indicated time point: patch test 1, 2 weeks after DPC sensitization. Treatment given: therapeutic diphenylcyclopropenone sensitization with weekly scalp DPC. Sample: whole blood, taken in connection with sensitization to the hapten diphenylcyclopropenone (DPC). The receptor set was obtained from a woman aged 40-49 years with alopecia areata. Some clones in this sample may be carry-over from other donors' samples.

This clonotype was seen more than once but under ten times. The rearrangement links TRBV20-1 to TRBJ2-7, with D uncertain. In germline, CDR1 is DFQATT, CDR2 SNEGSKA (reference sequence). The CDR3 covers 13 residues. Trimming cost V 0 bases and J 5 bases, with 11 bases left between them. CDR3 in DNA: TGCAGTGCTAGAGATCCACAGTCCCACGAGCAGTACTTC. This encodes CSARDPQSHEQYF.

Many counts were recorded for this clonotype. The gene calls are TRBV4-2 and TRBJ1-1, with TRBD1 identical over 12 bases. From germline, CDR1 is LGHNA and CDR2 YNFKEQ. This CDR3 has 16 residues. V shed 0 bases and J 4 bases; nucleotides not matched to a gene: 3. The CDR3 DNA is TGTGCCAGCAGCCAAGAGGGGACAGGGGGCGGCACTGAAGCTTTCTTT. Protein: CASSQEGTGGGTEAFF.

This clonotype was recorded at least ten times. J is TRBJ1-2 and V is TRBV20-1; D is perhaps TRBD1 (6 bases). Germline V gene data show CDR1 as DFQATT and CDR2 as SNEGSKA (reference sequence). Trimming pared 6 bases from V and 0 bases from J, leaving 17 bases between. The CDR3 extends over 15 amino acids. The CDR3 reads CSAPDPGQANYGYTF. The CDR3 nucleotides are TGCAGTGCCCCCGACCCGGGACAAGCTAACTATGGCTACACCTTC.

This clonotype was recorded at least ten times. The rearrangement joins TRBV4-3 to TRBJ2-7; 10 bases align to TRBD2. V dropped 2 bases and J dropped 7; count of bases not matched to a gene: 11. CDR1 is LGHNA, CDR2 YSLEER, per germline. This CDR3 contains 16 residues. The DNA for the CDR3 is TGCGCCAGCAGCCAAACCCTAGCGGGGGATACCTGGGAGCAGTACTTC. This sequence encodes CASSQTLAGDTWEQYF.

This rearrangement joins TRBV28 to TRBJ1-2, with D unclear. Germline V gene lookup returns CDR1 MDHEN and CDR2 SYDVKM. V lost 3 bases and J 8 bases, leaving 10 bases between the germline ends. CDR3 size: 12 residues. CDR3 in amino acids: CASSFHPFGYTF. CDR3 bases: TGTGCCAGCAGTTTTCACCCCTTCGGCTACACCTTC.

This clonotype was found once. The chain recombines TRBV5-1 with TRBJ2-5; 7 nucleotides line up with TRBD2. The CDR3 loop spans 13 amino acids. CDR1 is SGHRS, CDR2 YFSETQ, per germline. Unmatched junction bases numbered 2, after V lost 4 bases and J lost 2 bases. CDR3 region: CASSGGLQETQYF. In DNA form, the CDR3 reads TGCGCCAGCAGCGGGGGACTACAAGAGACCCAGTACTTC. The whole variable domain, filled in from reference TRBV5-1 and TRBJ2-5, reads KAGVTQTPRYLIKTRGQQVTLSCSPISGHRSVSWYQQTPGQGLQFLFEYFSETQRNKGNFPGRFSGRQFSNSRSEMNVSTLELGDSALYLCASSGGLQETQYFGPGTRLLVL.

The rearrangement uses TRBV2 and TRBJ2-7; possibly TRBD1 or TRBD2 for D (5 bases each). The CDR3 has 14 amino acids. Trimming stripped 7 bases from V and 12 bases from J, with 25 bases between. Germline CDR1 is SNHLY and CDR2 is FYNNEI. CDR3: CASTLSGTAVVGYF. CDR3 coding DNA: TGTGCCAGCACCCTATCTGGGACGGCCGTGGTTGGGTACTTC.

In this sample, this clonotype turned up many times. In nucleotides, the CDR3 is TGTGCCATCAGTGTATTACCGGGGGGGCCCGAAGAGACCCAGTACTTC. It specifies CAISVLPGGPEETQYF. The V gene is TRBV10-3, the J gene TRBJ2-5; 8 bases are a match to TRBD2. The junction had 10 bases not matched to a gene; V was cut back by 4 bases and J by 3 bases. Germline CDR1 ENHRY, CDR2 SYGVKD. This CDR3 is 16 amino acids long.

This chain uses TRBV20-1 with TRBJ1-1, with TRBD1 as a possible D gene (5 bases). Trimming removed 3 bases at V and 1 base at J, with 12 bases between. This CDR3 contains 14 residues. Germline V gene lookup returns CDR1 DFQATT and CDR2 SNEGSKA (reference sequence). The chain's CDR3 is CSASSDSQNTEAFF. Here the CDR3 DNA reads TGCAGTGCTAGTTCCGACAGCCAGAACACTGAAGCTTTCTTT.

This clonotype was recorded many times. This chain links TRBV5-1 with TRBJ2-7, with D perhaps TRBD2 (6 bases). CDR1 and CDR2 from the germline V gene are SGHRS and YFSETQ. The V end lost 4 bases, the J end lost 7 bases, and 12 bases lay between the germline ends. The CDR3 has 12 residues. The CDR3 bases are TGCGCCAGCAGCGTAGGGCGGGGTGAGCAGTACTTC. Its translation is CASSVGRGEQYF.

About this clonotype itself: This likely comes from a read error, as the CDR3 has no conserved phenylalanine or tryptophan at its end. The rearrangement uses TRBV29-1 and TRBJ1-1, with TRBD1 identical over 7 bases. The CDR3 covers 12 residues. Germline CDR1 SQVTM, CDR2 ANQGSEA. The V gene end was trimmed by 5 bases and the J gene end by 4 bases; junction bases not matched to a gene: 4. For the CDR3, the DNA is TGCAGCGTTTTAACAGGGGCCACTGAAGCTTTCCTT. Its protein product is CSVLTGATEAFL.

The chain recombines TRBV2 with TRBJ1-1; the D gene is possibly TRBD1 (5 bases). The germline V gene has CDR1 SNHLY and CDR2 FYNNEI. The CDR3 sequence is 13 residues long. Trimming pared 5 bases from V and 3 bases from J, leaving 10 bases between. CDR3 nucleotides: TGTGCCAGCAGTACACAGGAGTACACTGAAGCTTTCTTT. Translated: CASSTQEYTEAFF.

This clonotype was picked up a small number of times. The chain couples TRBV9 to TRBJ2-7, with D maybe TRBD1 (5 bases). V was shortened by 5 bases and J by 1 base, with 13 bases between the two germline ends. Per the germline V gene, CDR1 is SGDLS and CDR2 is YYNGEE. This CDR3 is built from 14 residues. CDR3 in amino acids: CASSEQAISYEQYF. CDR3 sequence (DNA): TGTGCCAGCAGTGAACAGGCTATTTCCTACGAGCAGTACTTC.

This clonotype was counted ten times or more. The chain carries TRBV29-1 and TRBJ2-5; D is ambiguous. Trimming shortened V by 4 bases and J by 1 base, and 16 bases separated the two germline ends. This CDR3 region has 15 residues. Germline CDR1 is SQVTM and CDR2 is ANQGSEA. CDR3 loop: CSVVPFDYFQETQYF. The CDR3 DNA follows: TGCAGCGTTGTCCCCTTCGATTACTTCCAAGAGACCCAGTACTTC.

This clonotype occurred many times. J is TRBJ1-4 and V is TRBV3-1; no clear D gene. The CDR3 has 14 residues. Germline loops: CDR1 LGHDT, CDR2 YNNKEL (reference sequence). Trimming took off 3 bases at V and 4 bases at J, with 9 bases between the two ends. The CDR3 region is CASSHRWRNEKLFF. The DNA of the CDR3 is TGTGCCAGCAGCCATCGGTGGCGTAATGAAAAACTGTTTTTT.

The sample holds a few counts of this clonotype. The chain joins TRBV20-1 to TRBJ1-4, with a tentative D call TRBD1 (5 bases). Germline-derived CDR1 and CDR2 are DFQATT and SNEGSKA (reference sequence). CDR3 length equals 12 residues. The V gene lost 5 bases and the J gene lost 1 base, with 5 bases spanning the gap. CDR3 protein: CSAGGTNEKLFF. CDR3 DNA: TGCAGTGCTGGGGGAACTAATGAAAAACTGTTTTTT.

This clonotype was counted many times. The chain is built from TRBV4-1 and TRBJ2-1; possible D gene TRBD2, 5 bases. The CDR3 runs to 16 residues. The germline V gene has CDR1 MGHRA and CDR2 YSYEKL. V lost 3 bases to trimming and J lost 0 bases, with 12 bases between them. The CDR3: CASSHGIKSSYNEQFF. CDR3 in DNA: TGCGCCAGCAGCCACGGGATCAAGAGCTCCTACAATGAGCAGTTCTTC.

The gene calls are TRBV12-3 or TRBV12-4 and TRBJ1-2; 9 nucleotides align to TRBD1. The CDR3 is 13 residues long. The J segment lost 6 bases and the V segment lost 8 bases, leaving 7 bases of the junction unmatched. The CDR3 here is CASGDRVYHGYTF. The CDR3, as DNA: TGTGCCAGCGGGGACAGGGTTTATCATGGCTACACCTTC.

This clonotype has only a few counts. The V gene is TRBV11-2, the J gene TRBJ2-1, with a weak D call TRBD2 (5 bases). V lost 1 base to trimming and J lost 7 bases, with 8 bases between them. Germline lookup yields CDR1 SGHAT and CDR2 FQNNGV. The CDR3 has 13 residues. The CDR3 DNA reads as TGTGCCAGCAGCTTAGTCGGGGAAAATGAGCAGTTCTTC. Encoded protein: CASSLVGENEQFF.

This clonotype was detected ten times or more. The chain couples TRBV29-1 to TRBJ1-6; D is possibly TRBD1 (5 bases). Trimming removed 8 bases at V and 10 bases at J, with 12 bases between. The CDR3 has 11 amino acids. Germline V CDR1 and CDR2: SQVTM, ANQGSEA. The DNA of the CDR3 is TGCAGCCCCAGGGAACACTCACCCCTCCACTTT. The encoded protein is CSPREHSPLHF.